This T cell receptor beta chain was recovered during a study of T cells in localized non-small cell lung cancer. Trimming pared 11 bases from V and 0 bases from J, leaving 26 bases between. Germline V gene data show CDR1 as LNHDA and CDR2 as SQIVND (reference sequence). The CDR3 contains 18 residues. Libraries were prepared by immunoSEQ multiplex PCR; TCRdb keeps only in-frame clonotypes and omits some of them. This sample carries roughly 40,000 clones, over 80% of them seen once, and the ten largest clones take about 2.5%. The J gene is TRBJ2-1, the V gene TRBV19; D remains unclear. The TCR sequence derives from a woman between 40 and 69 years old with stage I lung adenocarcinoma. Sequencing used peripheral blood, obtained before any cancer treatment. In DNA form, the CDR3 reads TGTGCCCCTCCTTCGGGCCCACCGTCTTTTAGCTCCTACAATGAGCAGTTCTTC. Residues: CAPPSGPPSFSSYNEQFF.